One and the same sample provided the 17 T cell receptor beta chains below, sequenced in a study of STAT5B mutations in CD4+ large granular lymphocyte leukemia. TCRdb's copy holds only in-frame clones and misses some; the assay was immunoSEQ multiplex PCR. The sample has 35,000 to 40,000 clones; 70% to 90% are singletons. The sequencing input was CD4+ T cells from blood buffy coats. The receptor set was obtained from a human donor in good health.

The CDR3: CASSPTGGHGYTF. CDR3 nucleotide sequence: TGTGCCAGCAGCCCGACAGGGGGCCATGGCTACACCTTC. The genes are TRBV28 and TRBJ1-2; 10 bases are shared with TRBD1. The CDR3 runs to 13 residues. The J segment lost 6 bases and the V segment lost 6 bases, leaving 4 bases of the junction unmatched. The germline V gene has CDR1 MDHEN and CDR2 SYDVKM.

The rearrangement uses TRBV2 and TRBJ2-5, with 12 positions matching TRBD1. The CDR3 totals 15 residues. Germline lookup yields CDR1 SNHLY and CDR2 FYNNEI. J lost 4 bases, V lost 6 bases, and 6 bases had no gene match. This chain's CDR3 is CASRGTGGEGETQYF. For the CDR3, the DNA is TGTGCCAGCAGGGGGACAGGGGGCGAGGGAGAGACCCAGTACTTC.

The chain links TRBV5-1 to TRBJ2-3; D is ambiguous. CDR3 length: 12 residues. Per the germline V gene, CDR1 is SGHRS and CDR2 is YFSETQ. Trimming took off 1 base at V and 2 bases at J, with 2 bases between the two ends. CDR3 coding DNA: TGCGCCAGCAGCTTGAACACAGATACGCAGTATTTT. It codes for CASSLNTDTQYF. Full variable domain (missing parts from reference TRBV5-1 and TRBJ2-3): KAGVTQTPRYLIKTRGQQVTLSCSPISGHRSVSWYQQTPGQGLQFLFEYFSETQRNKGNFPGRFSGRQFSNSRSEMNVSTLELGDSALYLCASSLNTDTQYFGPGTRLTVL.

The genes are TRBV15 and TRBJ1-5; the match to TRBD1 covers 10 bases. J was trimmed by 5 bases and V by 8 bases; bases with no gene match: 6. CDR1 and CDR2 from the germline V gene are LNHNV and YYDKDF (reference sequence). The CDR3 has 14 amino acids. The CDR3 reads CATRGTGVDQPQHF. CDR3 coding DNA: TGTGCCACCCGGGGGACAGGGGTGGATCAGCCCCAGCATTTT.

This chain uses TRBV5-1 with TRBJ2-1, with 12 bases aligning to TRBD2. The germline V gene encodes CDR1 SGHRS and CDR2 YFSETQ. The J segment lost 6 bases and the V segment lost 1 base, leaving 5 bases of the junction unmatched. This CDR3 comprises 16 residues. The CDR3 coding sequence is TGCGCCAGCAGCTTGTCCCTAGCGGGAGGGGCCAATGAGCAGTTCTTC. Translation gives CASSLSLAGGANEQFF.

Worth noting for this clone: Germline is not matched at one junction end, which may reflect a read error. The V and J genes are TRBV11-2 and TRBJ2-1; D is tentatively TRBD1 or TRBD2 (5 bases each). This CDR3 has 14 amino acids. Looked up from germline, CDR1 is SGHAT and CDR2 is FQNNGV. The CDR3 region is CASSLESGRGAQFF. In DNA, the CDR3 is TGTGCCAGCAGTTTAGAGTCTGGCCGAGGGGCGCAGTTCTTC.

This chain uses TRBV30 with TRBJ1-5, with a possible D match to TRBD1 (5 bases). V was clipped by 8 bases and J by 0 bases, with 20 bases between them. The CDR3 length is 16 residues. Germline CDR1 and CDR2: GTSNPN and SVGIG (reference sequence). The CDR3 DNA reads TGTGCCCTTCGGGTGGGGACGGACCGTAGCAATCAGCCCCAGCATTTT. Translating it yields CALRVGTDRSNQPQHF.

V is TRBV15 and J is TRBJ2-2; no clear D gene. The CDR3 runs to 15 residues. Trimming removed 0 bases at V and 4 bases at J, with 9 bases between. Germline assignment: CDR1 LNHNV and CDR2 YYDKDF (reference sequence). The CDR3 sequence is CATSRDRRSTGELFF. The CDR3 DNA is TGTGCCACCAGCAGAGATAGAAGATCCACCGGGGAGCTGTTTTTT.

The chain is built from TRBV27 and TRBJ2-1, with D perhaps being TRBD1 or TRBD2 (5 bases each). In germline, CDR1 is MNHEY, CDR2 SMNVEV (reference sequence). The CDR3 loop spans 14 amino acids. The V gene lost 6 bases and the J gene lost 4 bases, with 13 bases spanning the gap. This CDR3 is CASRGPSVYNEQFF. CDR3 DNA: TGTGCCAGCAGGGGACCTTCCGTTTACAATGAGCAGTTCTTC.

CDR3 nucleotides: TGCGCCAGCAGCTTAAGTGGGGGTGGCACTGAAGCTTTCTTT. This sequence encodes CASSLSGGGTEAFF. The chain links TRBV5-1 to TRBJ1-1; D may be TRBD1 (5 bases). The germline V gene encodes CDR1 SGHRS and CDR2 YFSETQ. The CDR3 is 14 residues long. V lost 2 bases to trimming and J lost 4 bases, with 12 bases between them.

The V gene is TRBV4-1, the J gene TRBJ2-1, with 8 nucleotides matching TRBD2. V lost 0 bases and J lost 7; bases outside the gene matches: 8. Germline-derived CDR1 and CDR2 are MGHRA and YSYEKL. This CDR3 comprises 16 residues. The CDR3 reads CASSQDESGSWNEQFF. The CDR3 coding sequence is TGCGCCAGCAGCCAAGATGAGAGCGGGAGCTGGAATGAGCAGTTCTTC.

The V gene is TRBV10-1, the J gene TRBJ2-1; D unclear. The V gene lost 0 bases and the J gene lost 7 bases, with 7 bases spanning the gap. Germline CDR1 reads WNHNN; CDR2 reads SYGVQD (reference sequence). This CDR3 has 13 residues. CDR3 DNA: TGCGCCAGCAGTGAGTCGAGTAGGAATGAGCAGTTCTTC. Translated, it gives CASSESSRNEQFF.

The chain couples TRBV4-3 to TRBJ1-3; 8 nucleotides agree with TRBD1. The length of the CDR3 is 17 residues. Germline CDR1 reads LGHNA; CDR2 reads YSLEER. The V segment lost 2 bases and the J segment 4 bases; nucleotides outside the gene matches: 10. The CDR3 loop reads CASSQWAGGAEGNTIYF. The DNA for the CDR3 is TGCGCCAGCAGCCAATGGGCAGGGGGCGCGGAAGGAAACACCATATATTTT.

This clone has just a few counts. The chain recombines TRBV10-2 with TRBJ2-7, with D hard to call. The germline V and J ends were trimmed by 4 bases and 7 bases, with 8 bases remaining between them. Germline CDR1 reads WSHSY; CDR2 reads SAAADI. The CDR3 length is 11 residues. In DNA, the CDR3 is TGCGCCAGCAGTGCCCGACGAGAGCAGTACTTC. It yields the protein CASSARREQYF.

The gene calls are TRBV7-6 and TRBJ2-7; possible D gene TRBD1, 6 bases. This CDR3 has 12 amino acids. V lost 5 bases, J lost 9 bases, and 14 bases lay in between. CDR1 is SGHVS and CDR2 is FNYEAQ in the germline V gene. The CDR3 here is CASSPTGPAQYF. The CDR3 coding sequence is TGTGCCAGCAGCCCTACAGGGCCGGCGCAGTACTTC.

The J gene is TRBJ2-5, the V gene TRBV29-1; no reliable D call. Trimming removed 3 bases at V and 5 bases at J, with 10 bases between. Germline assignment: CDR1 SQVTM and CDR2 ANQGSEA. The CDR3 is 12 residues long. The CDR3 loop is CSVDRSGETQYF. The DNA for the CDR3 is TGCAGCGTTGATCGATCCGGGGAGACCCAGTACTTC.

J is TRBJ2-7 and V is TRBV4-2; no firm D call. Trimming pared 0 bases from V and 3 bases from J, leaving 9 bases between. Germline CDR1 and CDR2: LGHNA and YNFKEQ. The CDR3 spans 14 residues. This chain's CDR3 is CASSQDQARYEQYF. The CDR3 region has the DNA TGTGCCAGCAGCCAAGATCAGGCCCGCTACGAGCAGTACTTC.